The clone carrying this TCR beta chain was recorded at least ten times. No antigen is known for it. The data are from a study of T-cell reconstitution after alpha-beta-depleted transplantation in children. Germline V gives CDR1 SGHRS, CDR2 YFSETQ. The V segment lost 4 bases and the J segment 4 bases; nucleotides outside the gene matches: 7. The CDR3 sequence is 16 residues long. It was with unique molecular identifiers that the TCRbeta library was prepared. TCRdb re-analysed the PCR reads in MiXCR, keeping a single row per CDR3 protein. Found here are 670,000 or so distinct CDR3 sequences, around 12% of them singletons; the top ten hold 0.65% to 0.9%. Study findings and constraints: By about two months after transplant, alpha-beta T cells reportedly arose from several hundred graft clones that had expanded. Where some patients showed high TCRbeta diversity at day 60, it came from recipient T cells and thymic progenitors that had survived. When one year had passed after transplant, most T-cell counts and diversity came from newly produced T cells.

The chain links TRBV5-1 to TRBJ2-3; TRBD2 matches at 12 bases. This specimen was PBMCs, taken before TCRalphabeta/CD19-depleted stem cell transplant. The origin of this receptor is a girl under 10 years old with congenital amegakaryocytic thrombocytopenia, due to receive a stem cell transplant. CDR3 DNA sequence: TGCGCCAGCAGCCCCCTAGCGGGAGGGGTCGCAGATACGCAGTATTTT. Residues: CASSPLAGGVADTQYF.